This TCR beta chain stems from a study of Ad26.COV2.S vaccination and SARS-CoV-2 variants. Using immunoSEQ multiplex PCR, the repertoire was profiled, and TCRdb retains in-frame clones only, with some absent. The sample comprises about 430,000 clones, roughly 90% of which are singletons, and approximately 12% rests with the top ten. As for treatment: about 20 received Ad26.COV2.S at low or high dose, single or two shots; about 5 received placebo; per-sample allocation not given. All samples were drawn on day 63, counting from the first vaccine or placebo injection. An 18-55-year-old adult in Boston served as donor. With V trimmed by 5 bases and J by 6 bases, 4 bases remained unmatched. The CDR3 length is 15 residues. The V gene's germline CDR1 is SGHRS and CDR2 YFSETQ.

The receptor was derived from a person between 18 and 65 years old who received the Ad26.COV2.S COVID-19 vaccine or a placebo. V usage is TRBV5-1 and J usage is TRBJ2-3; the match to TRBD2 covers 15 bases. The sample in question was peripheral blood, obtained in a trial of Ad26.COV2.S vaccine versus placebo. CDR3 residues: CASRDGTSGRDTQYF. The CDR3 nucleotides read TGCGCCAGCAGAGATGGGACTAGCGGGAGGGATACGCAGTATTTT.